One sample yielded the 14 T cell receptor beta chains listed below, sequenced in a study of OX40 agonist ivuxolimab in advanced cancers. This table comes from immunoSEQ multiplex PCR, and its TCRdb copy is limited to in-frame clones, with some not included. The sample includes about 23,000 clones, approximately 83% seen only once; the top ten take under 9.5%. The source was CD4+ or CD8+ T cells sorted from blood, collected in a trial of the OX40 agonist ivuxolimab. These receptors all stem from an adult with an advanced solid tumor such as melanoma, head and neck, liver or kidney cancer.

The chain recombines TRBV9 with TRBJ2-1, with 10 bases matching TRBD1. V shed 0 bases, J shed 6 bases, and the junction held 9 bases outside the gene matches. The CDR3 length is 17 residues. Germline lookup yields CDR1 SGDLS and CDR2 YYNGEE. The CDR3 here is CASSVGGQGTFGNEQFF. CDR3 DNA: TGTGCCAGCAGCGTAGGGGGACAGGGGACATTCGGCAATGAGCAGTTCTTC.

This rearrangement joins TRBV4-3 to TRBJ1-1; 7 positions agree with TRBD1. With 5 bases clipped from V and 8 bases from J, the junction kept 14 bases outside the gene matches. From germline, CDR1 is LGHNA and CDR2 YSLEER. The length of the CDR3 is 15 residues. This CDR3 is CASSTRQGVMEEAFF. CDR3 bases: TGCGCCAGCAGCACTCGTCAGGGGGTGATGGAGGAAGCTTTCTTT.

The V call is TRBV5-6, the J call TRBJ2-4, with 8 nucleotides matching TRBD1. The CDR3 runs 16 residues. The V and J ends lost 5 bases and 4 bases, in that order; junction bases with no gene match: 11. Germline loops: CDR1 SGHDT, CDR2 YYEEEE. CDR3 region: CASSLGDRRLKNIQYF. The CDR3 DNA reads as TGTGCCAGCAGTCTTGGGGACAGGAGACTAAAAAACATTCAGTACTTC.

The genes are TRBV5-1 and TRBJ2-2; TRBD2 aligns across 15 bases. Germline CDR1 SGHRS, CDR2 YFSETQ. Trimming cost V 0 bases and J 5 bases; bases outside gene matches: 2. The CDR3 is 17 amino acids. CDR3 in amino acids: CASSLEGLAGGTGELFF. In DNA form, the CDR3 reads TGCGCCAGCAGCTTGGAGGGACTAGCGGGGGGTACCGGGGAGCTGTTTTTT.

The chain joins TRBV5-4 to TRBJ1-1, with D unresolved. Germline CDR1 SGHNT, CDR2 YYREEE (reference sequence). Trimming removed 2 bases at V and 1 base at J, with 9 bases between. The CDR3 sequence is 14 residues long. The CDR3 sequence: CASSFLVGNTEAFF. In DNA form, the CDR3 reads TGTGCCAGCAGCTTCCTGGTTGGGAACACTGAAGCTTTCTTT.

The chain couples TRBV27 to TRBJ2-6, with a possible D match to TRBD1 (7 bases). The CDR3 consists of 17 residues. The germline V gene encodes CDR1 MNHEY and CDR2 SMNVEV (reference sequence). Trimming removed 5 bases from V and 4 bases from J, with 18 bases in between. In DNA form, the CDR3 reads TGTGCCAGCAGTCCAGGCGGCAGGGGGAGGGGGGCCAACGTCCTGACTTTC. Protein: CASSPGGRGRGANVLTF.

This clone was seen only once. The rearrangement uses TRBV5-4 and TRBJ1-2; 7 nucleotides agree with TRBD1. Germline V lookup: CDR1 SGHNT, CDR2 YYREEE (reference sequence). Unmatched junction bases numbered 4, after V lost 2 bases and J lost 6 bases. This CDR3 spans 13 amino acids. DNA for the CDR3: TGTGCCAGCAGCTTAGCAGGGGGGGATGGCTACACCTTC. This gives the protein CASSLAGGDGYTF.

The rearrangement links TRBV27 to TRBJ2-1; TRBD1 or TRBD2 may be the D gene (6 bases each). The CDR3 spans 15 residues. Trimming pared 3 bases from V and 4 bases from J, leaving 13 bases between. Germline lookup yields CDR1 MNHEY and CDR2 SMNVEV (reference sequence). The DNA for the CDR3 is TGTGCCAGCAGTTTTGGCAGGGGAGGATACAATGAGCAGTTCTTC. Translation: CASSFGRGGYNEQFF.

The chain links TRBV7-9 to TRBJ1-3; the match to TRBD1 covers 7 bases. With 7 bases clipped from V and 5 bases from J, the junction kept 5 bases outside the gene matches. The CDR3 covers 13 residues. Per germline, CDR1 SEHNR and CDR2 FQNEAQ (reference sequence). Here the CDR3 reads CASKGDRRNTIYF. The CDR3 DNA follows: TGTGCCAGCAAGGGGGACAGAAGAAACACCATATATTTT.

The V call is TRBV4-3, the J call TRBJ2-7, with TRBD2 identical over 8 bases. The CDR3 sequence is 13 residues long. Trimming took 10 bases from V and 0 from J; bases not matched to a gene: 5. In germline, CDR1 is LGHNA, CDR2 YSLEER. Written as DNA, the CDR3 is TGCGCCACGGGGGGGCAGATCTCCTACGAGCAGTACTTC. It yields the protein CATGGQISYEQYF.

The chain's CDR3 is CASSLQYRATGGNTIYF. CDR3 nucleotide sequence: TGTGCCAGCAGCTTGCAATACAGGGCCACCGGTGGAAACACCATATATTTT. The chain links TRBV5-6 to TRBJ1-3, with a tentative D call TRBD1 (6 bases). The germline V gene has CDR1 SGHDT and CDR2 YYEEEE. The V end lost 1 base, the J end lost 3 bases, and 17 bases lay between the germline ends. The CDR3 is 17 residues long.

The J gene is TRBJ2-1, the V gene TRBV4-1, with TRBD1 matching over 8 bases. Looked up from germline, CDR1 is MGHRA and CDR2 is YSYEKL. This CDR3 has 18 residues. V dropped 1 base and J dropped 0; count of bases not matched to a gene: 8. The CDR3 DNA follows: TGCGCCAGCAGCCAAGGCGTCCCGGGACAGGTCTCCTACAATGAGCAGTTCTTC. Translation gives CASSQGVPGQVSYNEQFF.

In its sample, this clone was seen once. The rearrangement joins TRBV28 to TRBJ1-1; maybe TRBD1 (5 bases). Trimming took off 3 bases at V and 5 bases at J, with 13 bases between the two ends. The CDR3 sequence is 14 residues long. Germline CDR1 MDHEN, CDR2 SYDVKM. CDR3 sequence: CASSLGPGGTEAFF. For the CDR3, the DNA is TGTGCCAGCAGTTTGGGGCCCGGAGGGACTGAAGCTTTCTTT.

J is TRBJ2-3 and V is TRBV6-5; no firm D call. CDR1 is MNHEY and CDR2 is SVGAGI in the germline V gene. V dropped 5 bases and J dropped 2 bases, with 11 bases sitting between them. This CDR3 contains 14 residues. Written as DNA, the CDR3 is TGTGCCAGCAGTCCTACGGGCCTCACAGATACGCAGTATTTT. Its translation: CASSPTGLTDTQYF.